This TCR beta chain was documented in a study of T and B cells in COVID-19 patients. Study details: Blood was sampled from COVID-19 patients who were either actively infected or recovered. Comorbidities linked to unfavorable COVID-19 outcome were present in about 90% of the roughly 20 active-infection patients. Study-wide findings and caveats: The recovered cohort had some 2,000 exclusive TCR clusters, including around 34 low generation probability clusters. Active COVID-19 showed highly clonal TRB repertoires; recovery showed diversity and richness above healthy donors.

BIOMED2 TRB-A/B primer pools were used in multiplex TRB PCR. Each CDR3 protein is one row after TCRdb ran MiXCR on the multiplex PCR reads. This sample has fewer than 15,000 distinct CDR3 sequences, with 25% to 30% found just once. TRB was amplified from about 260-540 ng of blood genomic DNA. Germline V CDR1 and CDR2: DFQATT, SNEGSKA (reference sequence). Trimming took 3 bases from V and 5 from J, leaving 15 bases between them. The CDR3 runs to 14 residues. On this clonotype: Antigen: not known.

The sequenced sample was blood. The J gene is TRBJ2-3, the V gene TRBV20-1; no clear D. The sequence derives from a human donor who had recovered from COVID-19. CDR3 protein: CSASPEKWGDTQYF. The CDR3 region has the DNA TGCAGTGCTAGTCCGGAAAAATGGGGAGATACGCAGTATTTT.